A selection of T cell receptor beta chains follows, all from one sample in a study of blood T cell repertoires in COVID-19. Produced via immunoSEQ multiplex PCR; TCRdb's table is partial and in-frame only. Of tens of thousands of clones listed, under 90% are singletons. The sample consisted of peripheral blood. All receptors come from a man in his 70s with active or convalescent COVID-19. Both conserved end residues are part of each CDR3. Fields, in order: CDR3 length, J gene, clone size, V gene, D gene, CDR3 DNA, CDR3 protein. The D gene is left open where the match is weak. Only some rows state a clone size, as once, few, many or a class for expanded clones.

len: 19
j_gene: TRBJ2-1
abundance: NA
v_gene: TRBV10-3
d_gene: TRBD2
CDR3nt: TGTGCCATCAGTGAGTCGCCGCTTTCAGGGACTAGCGGTTACAATGAGCAGTTCTTC
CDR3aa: CAISESPLSGTSGYNEQFF

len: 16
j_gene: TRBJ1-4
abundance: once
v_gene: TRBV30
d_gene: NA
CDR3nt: TGTGCCTGGAGTATGAGGACAGCAGCAACTAATGAAAAACTGTTTTTT
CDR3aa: CAWSMRTAATNEKLFF

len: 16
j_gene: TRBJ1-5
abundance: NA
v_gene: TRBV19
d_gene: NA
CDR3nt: TGTGCCAGTAGTATAGCCCTGGGAGATAGCAATCAGCCCCAGCATTTT
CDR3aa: CASSIALGDSNQPQHF

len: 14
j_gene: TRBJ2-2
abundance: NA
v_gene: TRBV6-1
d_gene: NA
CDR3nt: TGTGCCAGCAGTGAGGGGGGGGCCACCGGGGAGCTGTTTTTT
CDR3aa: CASSEGGATGELFF

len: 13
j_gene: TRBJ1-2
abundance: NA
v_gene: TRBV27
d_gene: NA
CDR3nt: TGTGCCAGCAGCCGGGATTATGGCTATGGCTACACCTTC
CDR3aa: CASSRDYGYGYTF

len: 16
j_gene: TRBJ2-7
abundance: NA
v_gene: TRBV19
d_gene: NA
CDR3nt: TGTGCCAGTAGTAGTCGACAGGTCCCGAGCTCCTACGAGCAGTACTTC
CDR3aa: CASSSRQVPSSYEQYF

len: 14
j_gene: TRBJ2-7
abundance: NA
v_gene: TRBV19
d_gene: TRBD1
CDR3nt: TGTGCCAGTAGTACGGACAGGGGGACGTACGAGCAGTACTTC
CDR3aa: CASSTDRGTYEQYF

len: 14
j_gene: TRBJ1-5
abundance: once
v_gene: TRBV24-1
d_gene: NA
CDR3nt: TGTGCCACCAGTGATTCCAGGGGCAATCAGCCCCAGCATTTT
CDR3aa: CATSDSRGNQPQHF

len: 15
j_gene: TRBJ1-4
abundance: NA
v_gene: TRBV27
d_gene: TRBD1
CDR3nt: TGTGCCAGCAGTGCCCGACAGGGCTTGAATGAAAAACTGTTTTTT
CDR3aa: CASSARQGLNEKLFF

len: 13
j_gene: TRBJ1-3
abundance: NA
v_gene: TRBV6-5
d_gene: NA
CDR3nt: TGTGCCAGCACTGCAGGGACAGGAAACACCATATATTTT
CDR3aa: CASTAGTGNTIYF

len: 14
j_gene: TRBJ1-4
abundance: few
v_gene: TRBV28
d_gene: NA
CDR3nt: TGTGCCAGCAGCCTACCGGGTGGAAATGAAAAACTGTTTTTT
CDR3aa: CASSLPGGNEKLFF

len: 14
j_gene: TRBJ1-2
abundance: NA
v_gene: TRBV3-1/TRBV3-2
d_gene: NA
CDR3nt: TGTGCCAGCAGCCAAGACGCGACCCCGAGGGGCTACACCTTC
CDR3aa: CASSQDATPRGYTF

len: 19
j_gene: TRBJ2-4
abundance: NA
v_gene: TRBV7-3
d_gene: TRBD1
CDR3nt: TGTGCCAGCAGCTCCCCCGACAGGGTAGGAAGTGATACCAAAAACATTCAGTACTTC
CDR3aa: CASSSPDRVGSDTKNIQYF

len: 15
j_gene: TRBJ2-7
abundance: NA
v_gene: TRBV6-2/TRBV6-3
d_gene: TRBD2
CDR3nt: TGTGCCAGCAGCCCCGGACTAGCGGGAGGGGACGAGCAGTACTTC
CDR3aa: CASSPGLAGGDEQYF

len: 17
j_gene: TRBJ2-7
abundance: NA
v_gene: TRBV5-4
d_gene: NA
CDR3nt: TGTGCCAGCAGCCCGGGCGTAGCCCTAGCGCAACGTGGCGAGCAGTACTTC
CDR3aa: CASSPGVALAQRGEQYF

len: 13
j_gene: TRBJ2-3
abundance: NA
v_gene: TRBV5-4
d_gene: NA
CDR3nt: TGTGCCAGCAGCACCTCCGGGGGAGATACGCAGTATTTT
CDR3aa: CASSTSGGDTQYF

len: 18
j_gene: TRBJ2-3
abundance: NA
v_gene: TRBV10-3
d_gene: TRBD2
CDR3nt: TGTGCCATCAGTGAGTCGGGCGGGACTAGCTCAGAAACAGATCCGCAGTATTTT
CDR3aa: CAISESGGTSSETDPQYF

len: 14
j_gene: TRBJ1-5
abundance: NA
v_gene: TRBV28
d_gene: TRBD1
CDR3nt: TGTGCCAGCAGTTCCGGACAGGGCGATCAGCCCCAGCATTTT
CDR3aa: CASSSGQGDQPQHF

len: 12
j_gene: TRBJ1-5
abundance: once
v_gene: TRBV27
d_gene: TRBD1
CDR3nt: TGTGCCTCCCAGGACAGGGGTCAGCCCCAGCATTTT
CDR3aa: CASQDRGQPQHF

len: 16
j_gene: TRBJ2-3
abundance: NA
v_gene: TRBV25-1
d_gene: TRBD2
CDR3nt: TGTGCCAGCAGTGAGTGGGAGGGCTTCCGAACAGATACGCAGTATTTT
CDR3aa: CASSEWEGFRTDTQYF

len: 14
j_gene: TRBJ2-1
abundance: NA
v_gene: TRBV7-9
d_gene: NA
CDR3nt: TGTGCCAGCAGCTTAGGCCTAGGAGGCAATGAGCAGTTCTTC
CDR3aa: CASSLGLGGNEQFF

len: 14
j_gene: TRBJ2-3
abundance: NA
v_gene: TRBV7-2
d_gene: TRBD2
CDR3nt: TGTGCCAGCAGCCCTAGCGGGAGGGCAAATACGCAGTATTTT
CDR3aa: CASSPSGRANTQYF

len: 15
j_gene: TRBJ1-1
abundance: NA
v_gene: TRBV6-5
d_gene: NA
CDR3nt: TGTGCCAGCAGTTACTCGGCAGGGGCGAACTCCAGGGCTTTCTTT
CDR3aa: CASSYSAGANSRAFF

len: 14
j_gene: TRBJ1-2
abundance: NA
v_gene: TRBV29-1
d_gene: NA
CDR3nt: TGCAGCGTTAGTTTTTTGGAGGTCAGGAAAGGCTACACCTTC
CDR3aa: CSVSFLEVRKGYTF